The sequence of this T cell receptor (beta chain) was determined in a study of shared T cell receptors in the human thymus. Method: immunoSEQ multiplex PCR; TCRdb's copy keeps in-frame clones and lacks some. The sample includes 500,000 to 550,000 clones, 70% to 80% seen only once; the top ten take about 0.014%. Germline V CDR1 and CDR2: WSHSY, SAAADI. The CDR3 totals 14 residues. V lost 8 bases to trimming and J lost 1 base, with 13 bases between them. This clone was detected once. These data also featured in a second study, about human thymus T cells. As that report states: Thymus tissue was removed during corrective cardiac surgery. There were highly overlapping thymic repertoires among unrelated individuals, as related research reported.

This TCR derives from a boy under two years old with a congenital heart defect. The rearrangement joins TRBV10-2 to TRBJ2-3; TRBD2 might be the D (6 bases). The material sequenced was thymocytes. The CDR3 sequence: CASLASARTDTQYF. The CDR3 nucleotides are TGCGCCAGCCTAGCTAGCGCCCGCACAGATACGCAGTATTTT.